These T cell receptor beta chains were read from a single sample in a study of blood T cell repertoires in COVID-19. Some clones are missing from TCRdb's copy, which holds only in-frame ones; the method was immunoSEQ multiplex PCR. Here the sample spans 250,000 or so clones, 65% to 85% being singletons. Specimen: peripheral blood. All receptors come from a woman aged 40 to 55 who had recovered from COVID-19. Both conserved end residues are part of each CDR3. A D gene is named only where the DNA matches it firmly. Expanded clones get a size class; other rows say once, few or many, or leave the size out.

V gene: TRBV3-1/TRBV3-2; J gene: TRBJ2-7; clone size: NA; D gene: NA; CDR3 DNA: TGTGCCAGCAGCACCTCGGGGCGGGGCTACGAGCAGTACTTC; CDR3 protein: CASSTSGRGYEQYF
V gene: TRBV28; J gene: TRBJ2-7; clone size: NA; D gene: NA; CDR3 DNA: TGTGCCAGCAGTTCCGGGGAGAGGGAGCAGTACTTC; CDR3 protein: CASSSGEREQYF
V gene: TRBV6-5; J gene: TRBJ1-6; clone size: once; D gene: NA; CDR3 DNA: TGTGCCAGCAGGTCGAGCACGGCCGGGGGGTCCCTCCACTTT; CDR3 protein: CASRSSTAGGSLHF
V gene: TRBV25-1; J gene: TRBJ2-3; clone size: NA; D gene: TRBD2; CDR3 DNA: TGTGCCAGCACACTGACTAGCGGGGCGAGCACAGATACGCAGTATTTT; CDR3 protein: CASTLTSGASTDTQYF
V gene: TRBV29-1; J gene: TRBJ2-5; clone size: NA; D gene: TRBD1; CDR3 DNA: TGCAGTGTAGCAGGGGGCGTTTGGGCCCGAGAGACCCAGTACTTC; CDR3 protein: CSVAGGVWARETQYF
V gene: TRBV2; J gene: TRBJ1-1; clone size: NA; D gene: TRBD1; CDR3 DNA: TGTGCCAGCAGTGGTACAGGGGCGGCTGAAGCTTTCTTT; CDR3 protein: CASSGTGAAEAFF
V gene: TRBV10-3; J gene: TRBJ1-3; clone size: NA; D gene: TRBD1; CDR3 DNA: TGTGCCATCAGCGACCCCGGGACAGGGGCTGGTGGAAACACCATATATTTT; CDR3 protein: CAISDPGTGAGGNTIYF
V gene: TRBV2; J gene: TRBJ2-5; clone size: NA; D gene: NA; CDR3 DNA: TGTGCCAGCAGTGCGGCAGGGCAACAGACCCAGTACTTC; CDR3 protein: CASSAAGQQTQYF
V gene: TRBV5-6; J gene: TRBJ2-5; clone size: NA; D gene: NA; CDR3 DNA: TGTGCCAGCAGCCCCCTGGGCGGGAAAGAGACCCAGTACTTC; CDR3 protein: CASSPLGGKETQYF
V gene: TRBV3-1/TRBV3-2; J gene: TRBJ1-1; clone size: once; D gene: NA; CDR3 DNA: TGTGCCAGCAGCCAAAGGGAGGGGGTCGGCACTGAAGCTTTCTTT; CDR3 protein: CASSQREGVGTEAFF
V gene: TRBV6-5; J gene: TRBJ1-3; clone size: NA; D gene: TRBD1; CDR3 DNA: TGTGCCAGCAGTTTCAGGGGGCTCGGAAACACCATATATTTT; CDR3 protein: CASSFRGLGNTIYF
V gene: TRBV18; J gene: TRBJ2-1; clone size: few; D gene: TRBD2; CDR3 DNA: TGTGCCAGCTCACCACCATACACGGGGGGTTCGGGTGAGCAGTTCTTC; CDR3 protein: CASSPPYTGGSGEQFF
V gene: TRBV3-1/TRBV3-2; J gene: TRBJ1-6; clone size: NA; D gene: NA; CDR3 DNA: TGTGCCAGCAGCGTGCTTGGGAGTACAAATTCACCCCTCCACTTT; CDR3 protein: CASSVLGSTNSPLHF
V gene: TRBV10-1; J gene: TRBJ1-1; clone size: few; D gene: TRBD1; CDR3 DNA: TGCGCCAGCAGTGAGGAAACGACAGGGACGGAAGCTTTCTTT; CDR3 protein: CASSEETTGTEAFF
V gene: TRBV20-1; J gene: TRBJ2-7; clone size: NA; D gene: TRBD1; CDR3 DNA: TGCAGTGCTAGTAGGGACAGCCCGTACGAGCAGTACTTC; CDR3 protein: CSASRDSPYEQYF
V gene: TRBV28; J gene: TRBJ2-5; clone size: NA; D gene: NA; CDR3 DNA: TGTGCCAGCAGTTTCATGCGGCGGCAAGAGACCCAGTACTTC; CDR3 protein: CASSFMRRQETQYF
V gene: TRBV19; J gene: TRBJ2-3; clone size: once; D gene: NA; CDR3 DNA: TGTGCCAGTAGTATTTACTCAGATACGCAGTATTTT; CDR3 protein: CASSIYSDTQYF
V gene: TRBV4-1; J gene: TRBJ1-1; clone size: NA; D gene: NA; CDR3 DNA: TGCGCCAGCAGCCAGGGCTTGGGACATCCGAACACTGAAGCTTTCTTT; CDR3 protein: CASSQGLGHPNTEAFF
V gene: TRBV11-2; J gene: TRBJ1-2; clone size: NA; D gene: NA; CDR3 DNA: TGTGCCAGCAGCTTAATGGGGTCAGGGTTAGATGGCTACACCTTC; CDR3 protein: CASSLMGSGLDGYTF
V gene: TRBV28; J gene: TRBJ2-5; clone size: few; D gene: NA; CDR3 DNA: TGTGCCAGCAGTTTACAGGGGACACCTCAAGAGACCCAGTACTTC; CDR3 protein: CASSLQGTPQETQYF
V gene: TRBV19; J gene: TRBJ2-1; clone size: NA; D gene: NA; CDR3 DNA: TGTGCCAGTAGTATAGACAGGGGCGATGAGCAGTTCTTC; CDR3 protein: CASSIDRGDEQFF
V gene: TRBV6-5; J gene: TRBJ1-2; clone size: NA; D gene: NA; CDR3 DNA: TGTGCCAGCAGTCCCACCCGGACTGTATATGGCTACACCTTC; CDR3 protein: CASSPTRTVYGYTF
V gene: TRBV19; J gene: TRBJ2-1; clone size: once; D gene: NA; CDR3 DNA: TGTGCCAGTAGTATTGCGACCTACAATGAGCAGTTCTTC; CDR3 protein: CASSIATYNEQFF
V gene: TRBV7-2; J gene: TRBJ2-3; clone size: NA; D gene: NA; CDR3 DNA: TGTGCCAGCAGCTTATATTATACGCAGTATTTT; CDR3 protein: CASSLYYTQYF
V gene: TRBV7-9; J gene: TRBJ1-2; clone size: many; D gene: NA; CDR3 DNA: TGTGCCAGCAGCTTACAGGGCCCTTGGGGCTACACCTTC; CDR3 protein: CASSLQGPWGYTF
V gene: TRBV6-2/TRBV6-3; J gene: TRBJ1-3; clone size: NA; D gene: NA; CDR3 DNA: TGTGCCAGCAGCCAACTAGGAAACACCATATATTTT; CDR3 protein: CASSQLGNTIYF
V gene: TRBV2; J gene: TRBJ1-1; clone size: NA; D gene: TRBD1; CDR3 DNA: TGTGCCAGCAGTCAAGGACAGGGGGACACTGAAGCTTTCTTT; CDR3 protein: CASSQGQGDTEAFF
V gene: TRBV5-1; J gene: TRBJ2-1; clone size: NA; D gene: NA; CDR3 DNA: TGCGCCAGCAGCTTAAATAGGGGGGGTGAGCAGTTCTTC; CDR3 protein: CASSLNRGGEQFF
V gene: TRBV10-3; J gene: TRBJ1-2; clone size: few; D gene: NA; CDR3 DNA: TGTGCCATCAGTGAACAGTACTTAGGCTACACCTTC; CDR3 protein: CAISEQYLGYTF
V gene: TRBV5-1; J gene: TRBJ2-7; clone size: NA; D gene: TRBD2; CDR3 DNA: TGCGCCAGCAGAGCGGGGGGCAGGTACGAGCAGTACTTC; CDR3 protein: CASRAGGRYEQYF
V gene: TRBV5-6; J gene: TRBJ2-1; clone size: once; D gene: TRBD1; CDR3 DNA: TGTGCCAGCAACACAGGGGTCTACAATGAGCAGTTCTTC; CDR3 protein: CASNTGVYNEQFF
V gene: TRBV9; J gene: TRBJ1-2; clone size: NA; D gene: NA; CDR3 DNA: TGTGCCAGCAGCGAAACAGGAGCTAACTATGGCTACACCTTC; CDR3 protein: CASSETGANYGYTF
V gene: TRBV7-3; J gene: TRBJ2-7; clone size: NA; D gene: NA; CDR3 DNA: TGTGCCAGCAGCCCCGGGCCAGGGGTCCTCTACGAGCAGTACTTC; CDR3 protein: CASSPGPGVLYEQYF
V gene: TRBV28; J gene: TRBJ1-4; clone size: NA; D gene: NA; CDR3 DNA: TGTGCCAGCAGTTTGACCCCACACAGGATTGCAACTAATGAAAAACTGTTTTTT; CDR3 protein: CASSLTPHRIATNEKLFF
V gene: TRBV5-1; J gene: TRBJ1-2; clone size: few; D gene: NA; CDR3 DNA: TGCGCCAGCAGCTTGCAGGGGTCGGAGGGCTACACCTTC; CDR3 protein: CASSLQGSEGYTF
V gene: TRBV7-8; J gene: TRBJ2-3; clone size: once; D gene: TRBD1; CDR3 DNA: TGTGCCAGCAGCTCCGGCAGGACAGGGGGAATTGATACGCAGTATTTT; CDR3 protein: CASSSGRTGGIDTQYF
V gene: TRBV11-2; J gene: TRBJ1-2; clone size: NA; D gene: NA; CDR3 DNA: TGTGCCAGCAGCCCCGGACAGAACTATGGCTACACCTTC; CDR3 protein: CASSPGQNYGYTF
V gene: TRBV5-6; J gene: TRBJ2-1; clone size: NA; D gene: NA; CDR3 DNA: TGTGCCAGCAGCCCGCTGCAGCTTTGGAGCTCCTACAATGAGCAGTTCTTC; CDR3 protein: CASSPLQLWSSYNEQFF
V gene: TRBV13; J gene: TRBJ2-3; clone size: NA; D gene: TRBD2; CDR3 DNA: TGTGCCAGCAGCCCACTAGCGGATACGCAGTATTTT; CDR3 protein: CASSPLADTQYF
V gene: TRBV11-3; J gene: TRBJ1-2; clone size: NA; D gene: TRBD1; CDR3 DNA: TGTGCCAGCAGCCTCCGGACAGGGGGCTCTGGCTACACCTTC; CDR3 protein: CASSLRTGGSGYTF
V gene: TRBV5-4; J gene: TRBJ2-5; clone size: NA; D gene: TRBD2; CDR3 DNA: TGTGCCAGCAGCCGGGGGGGGGCCGGGTTTGAGACCCAGTACTTC; CDR3 protein: CASSRGGAGFETQYF